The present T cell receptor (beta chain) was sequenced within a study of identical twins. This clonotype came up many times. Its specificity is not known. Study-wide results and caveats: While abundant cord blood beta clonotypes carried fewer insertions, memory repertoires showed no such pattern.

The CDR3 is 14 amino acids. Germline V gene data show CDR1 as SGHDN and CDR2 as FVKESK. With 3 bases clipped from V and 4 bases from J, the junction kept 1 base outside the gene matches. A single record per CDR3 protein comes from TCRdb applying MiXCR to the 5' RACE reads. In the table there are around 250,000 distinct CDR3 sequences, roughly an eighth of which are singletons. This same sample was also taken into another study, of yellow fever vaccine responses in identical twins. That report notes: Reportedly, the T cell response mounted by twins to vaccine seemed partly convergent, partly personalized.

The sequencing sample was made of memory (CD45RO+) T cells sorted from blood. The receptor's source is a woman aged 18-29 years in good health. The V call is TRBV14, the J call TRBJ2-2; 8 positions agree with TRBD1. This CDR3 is CASSHGQGTGELFF. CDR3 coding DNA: TGTGCCAGCAGCCATGGACAGGGCACCGGGGAGCTGTTTTTT.